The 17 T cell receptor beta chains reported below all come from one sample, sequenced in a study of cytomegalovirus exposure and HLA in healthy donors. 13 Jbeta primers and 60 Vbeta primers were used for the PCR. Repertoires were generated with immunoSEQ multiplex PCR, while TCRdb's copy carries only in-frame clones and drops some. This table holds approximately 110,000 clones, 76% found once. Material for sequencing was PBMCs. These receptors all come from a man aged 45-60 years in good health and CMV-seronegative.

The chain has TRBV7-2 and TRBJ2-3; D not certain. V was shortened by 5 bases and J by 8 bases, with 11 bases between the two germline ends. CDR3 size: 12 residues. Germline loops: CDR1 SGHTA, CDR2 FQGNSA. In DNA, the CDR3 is TGTGCCAGCAGCCCCCCCACTGCTACGCAGTATTTT. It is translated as CASSPPTATQYF.

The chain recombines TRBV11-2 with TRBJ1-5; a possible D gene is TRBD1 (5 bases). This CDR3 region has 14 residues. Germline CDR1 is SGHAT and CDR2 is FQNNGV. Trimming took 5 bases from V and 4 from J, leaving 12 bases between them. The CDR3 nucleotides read TGTGCCAGCAGCCCCGGGGGGTGGAATCAGCCCCAGCATTTT. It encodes CASSPGGWNQPQHF.

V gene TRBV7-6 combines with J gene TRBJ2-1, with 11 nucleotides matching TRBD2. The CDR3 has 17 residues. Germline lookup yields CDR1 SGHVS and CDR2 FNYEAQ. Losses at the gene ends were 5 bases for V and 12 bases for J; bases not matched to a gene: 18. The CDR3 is CASSPGRGRASGGPQFF. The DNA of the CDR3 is TGTGCCAGCAGCCCCGGGCGGGGTCGAGCTAGCGGGGGGCCGCAGTTCTTC.

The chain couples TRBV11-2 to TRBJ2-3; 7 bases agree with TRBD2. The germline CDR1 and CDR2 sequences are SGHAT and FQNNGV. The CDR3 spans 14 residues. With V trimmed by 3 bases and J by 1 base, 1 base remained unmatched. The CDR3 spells CASSFRGGTDTQYF. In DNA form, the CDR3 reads TGTGCCAGCAGCTTCCGGGGGGGCACAGATACGCAGTATTTT.

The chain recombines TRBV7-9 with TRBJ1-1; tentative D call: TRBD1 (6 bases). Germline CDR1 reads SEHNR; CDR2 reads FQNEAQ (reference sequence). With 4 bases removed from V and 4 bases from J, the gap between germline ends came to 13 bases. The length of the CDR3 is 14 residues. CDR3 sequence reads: CASSSSGEPTEAFF. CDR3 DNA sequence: TGTGCCAGCAGCTCCTCAGGGGAGCCCACTGAAGCTTTCTTT.

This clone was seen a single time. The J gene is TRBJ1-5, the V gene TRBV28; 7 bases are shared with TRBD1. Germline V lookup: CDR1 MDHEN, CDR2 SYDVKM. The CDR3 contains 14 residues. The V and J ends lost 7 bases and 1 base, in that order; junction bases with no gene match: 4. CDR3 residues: CASTDRVSNQPQHF. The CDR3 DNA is TGTGCCAGCACTGACAGGGTAAGCAATCAGCCCCAGCATTTT.

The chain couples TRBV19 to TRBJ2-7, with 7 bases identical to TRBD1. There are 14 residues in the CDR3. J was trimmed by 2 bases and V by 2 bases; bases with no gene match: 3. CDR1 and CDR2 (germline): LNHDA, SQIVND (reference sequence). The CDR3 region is CASSIPGGTYEQYF. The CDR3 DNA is TGTGCCAGTAGTATACCAGGGGGTACCTACGAGCAGTACTTC.

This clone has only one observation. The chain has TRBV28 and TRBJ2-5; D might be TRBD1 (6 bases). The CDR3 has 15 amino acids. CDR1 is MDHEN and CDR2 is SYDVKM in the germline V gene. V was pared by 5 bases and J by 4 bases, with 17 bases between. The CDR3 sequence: CASSPRKQGIETQYF. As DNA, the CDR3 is TGTGCCAGCAGTCCACGGAAACAGGGTATAGAGACCCAGTACTTC.

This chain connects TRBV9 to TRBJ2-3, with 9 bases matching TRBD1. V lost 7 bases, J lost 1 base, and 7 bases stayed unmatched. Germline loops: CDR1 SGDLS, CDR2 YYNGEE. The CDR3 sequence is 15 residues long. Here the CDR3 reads CASGWTGVGTDTQYF. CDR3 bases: TGTGCCAGCGGCTGGACAGGGGTCGGCACAGATACGCAGTATTTT.

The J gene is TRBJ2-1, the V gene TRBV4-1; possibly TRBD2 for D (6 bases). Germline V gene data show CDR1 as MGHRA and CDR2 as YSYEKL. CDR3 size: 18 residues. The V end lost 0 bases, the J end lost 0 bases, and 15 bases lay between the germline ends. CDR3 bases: TGCGCCAGCAGCCAAGATCCCAACATAGCGGACTCCTACAATGAGCAGTTCTTC. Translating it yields CASSQDPNIADSYNEQFF.

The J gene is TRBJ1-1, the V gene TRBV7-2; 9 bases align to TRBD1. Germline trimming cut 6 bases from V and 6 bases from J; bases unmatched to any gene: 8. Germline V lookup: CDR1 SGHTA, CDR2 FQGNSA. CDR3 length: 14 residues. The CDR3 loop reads CASRIPGQGSEAFF. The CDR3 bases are TGTGCCAGCAGGATACCGGGACAGGGATCTGAAGCTTTCTTT.

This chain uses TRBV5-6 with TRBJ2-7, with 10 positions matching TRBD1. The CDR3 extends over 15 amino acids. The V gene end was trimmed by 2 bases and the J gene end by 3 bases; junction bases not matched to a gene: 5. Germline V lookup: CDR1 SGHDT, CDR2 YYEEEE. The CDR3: CASSFPGQGFYEQYF. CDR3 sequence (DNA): TGTGCCAGCAGCTTCCCGGGACAGGGGTTCTACGAGCAGTACTTC.

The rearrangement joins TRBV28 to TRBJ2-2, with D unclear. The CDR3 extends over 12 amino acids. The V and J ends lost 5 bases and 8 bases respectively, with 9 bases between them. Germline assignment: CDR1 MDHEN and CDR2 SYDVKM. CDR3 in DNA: TGTGCCAGCAGTCTCTTTCCGGGGGAGCTGTTTTTT. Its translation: CASSLFPGELFF.

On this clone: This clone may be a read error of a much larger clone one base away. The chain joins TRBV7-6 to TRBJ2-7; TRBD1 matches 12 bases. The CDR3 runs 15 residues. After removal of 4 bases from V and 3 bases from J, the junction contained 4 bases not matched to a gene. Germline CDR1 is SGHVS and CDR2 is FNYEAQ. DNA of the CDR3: TGTGCCAGCAGCTCCGGGACAGGGGGCTTCTACGAGCAGTACTTC. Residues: CASSSGTGGFYEQYF.

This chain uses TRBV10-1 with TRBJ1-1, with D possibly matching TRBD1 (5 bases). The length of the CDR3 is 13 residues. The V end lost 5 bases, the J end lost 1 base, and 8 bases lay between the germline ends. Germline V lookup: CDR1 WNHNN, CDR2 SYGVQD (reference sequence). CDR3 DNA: TGCGCCAGCAGTTTGACAGAGAACACTGAAGCTTTCTTT. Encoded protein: CASSLTENTEAFF.

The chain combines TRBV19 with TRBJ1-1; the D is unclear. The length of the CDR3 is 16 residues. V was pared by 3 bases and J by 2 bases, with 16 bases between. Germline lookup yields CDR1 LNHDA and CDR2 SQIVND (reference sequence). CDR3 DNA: TGTGCCAGTAGTATTAGCGCAACCCGCGGAAACACTGAAGCTTTCTTT. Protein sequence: CASSISATRGNTEAFF.

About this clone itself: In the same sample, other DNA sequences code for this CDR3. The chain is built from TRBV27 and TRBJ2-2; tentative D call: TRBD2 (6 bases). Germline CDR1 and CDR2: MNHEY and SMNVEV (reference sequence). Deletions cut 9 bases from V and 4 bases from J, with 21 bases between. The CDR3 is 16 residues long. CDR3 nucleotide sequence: TGTGCCAGTTCTTCGGTGGGGGGTACCGGCACCGGGGAGCTGTTTTTT. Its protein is CASSSVGGTGTGELFF.